The 14 T cell receptor beta chains presented below share a single source sample, sequenced in a study of T cells in localized non-small cell lung cancer. The method was immunoSEQ multiplex PCR; TCRdb's version includes in-frame clones alone and lacks a portion of them. The sample includes around 3,600 clones, roughly 25% seen only once; the top ten take about 6.8%. Specimen: lung tumor tissue, collected before any cancer treatment. All receptors derive from a woman aged 35 to 70 with stage I lung adenocarcinoma.

The genes are TRBV5-1 and TRBJ1-1; D is unclear. This CDR3 spans 17 amino acids. Looked up from germline, CDR1 is SGHRS and CDR2 is YFSETQ. Trimming pared 2 bases from V and 0 bases from J, leaving 17 bases between. The CDR3 loop reads CASSFGHATQMNTEAFF. Written as DNA, the CDR3 is TGCGCCAGCAGCTTTGGGCACGCTACCCAAATGAACACTGAAGCTTTCTTT.

This clone was counted a few times. V is TRBV19 and J is TRBJ1-1; TRBD1 might be the D (5 bases). Germline CDR1 LNHDA, CDR2 SQIVND (reference sequence). Trimming cost V 2 bases and J 0 bases, with 10 bases left between them. This CDR3 has 15 amino acids. In DNA, the CDR3 is TGTGCCAGTAGTATAAGCGGGGCCATGAACACTGAAGCTTTCTTT. Translation: CASSISGAMNTEAFF.

The CDR3 protein is CATQRASTNQYGYTF. DNA of the CDR3: TGTGCCACTCAAAGGGCCAGCACAAACCAATATGGCTACACCTTC. The chain employs TRBV15 and TRBJ1-2; D gene uncertain. The CDR3 totals 15 residues. Trimming stripped 9 bases from V and 5 bases from J, with 22 bases between. Germline V gives CDR1 LNHNV, CDR2 YYDKDF (reference sequence). The full variable domain, rest sourced from reference TRBV15 and TRBJ1-2, is DAMVIQNPRYQVTQFGKPVTLSCSQTLNHNVMYWYQQKSSQAPKLLFHYYDKDFNNEADTPDNFQSRRPNTSFCFLDIRSPGLGDTAMYLCATQRASTNQYGYTFGSGTRLTVV.

This CDR3 is CASSLVPPGQGAAYEQYF. CDR3 nucleotide sequence: TGTGCCAGCAGCTTAGTCCCCCCTGGACAAGGGGCCGCATACGAGCAGTACTTC. V usage is TRBV7-5 and J usage is TRBJ2-7; the D call of TRBD1 is as the table states it, not checked on the DNA. TRBV7-5 is a listed pseudogene. There are 18 residues in the CDR3.

J is TRBJ2-3 and V is TRBV19; TRBD1 matches at 7 bases. The length of the CDR3 is 15 residues. Trimming removed 3 bases from V and 2 bases from J; junction bases left unmatched: 5. CDR1 and CDR2 (germline): LNHDA, SQIVND (reference sequence). Written as DNA, the CDR3 is TGTGCCAGTAGTATTGGGACAGCATACACAGATACGCAGTATTTT. This gives the protein CASSIGTAYTDTQYF. Full variable domain (outside the CDR3, taken from reference TRBV19 and TRBJ2-3): DGGITQSPKYLFRKEGQNVTLSCEQNLNHDAMYWYRQDPGQGLRLIYYSQIVNDFQKGDIAEGYSVSREKKESFPLTVTSAQKNPTAFYLCASSIGTAYTDTQYFGPGTRLTVL.

The chain recombines TRBV19 with TRBJ2-6; D gene uncertain. The CDR3 totals 17 residues. The V end lost 5 bases, the J end lost 1 base, and 15 bases lay between the germline ends. In germline, CDR1 is LNHDA, CDR2 SQIVND (reference sequence). The CDR3 is CASSSLRIGSGANVLTF. In DNA, the CDR3 is TGTGCCAGTAGTTCCCTACGTATAGGGTCTGGGGCCAACGTCCTGACTTTC.

The chain couples TRBV6-8 to TRBJ2-3; 8 nucleotides agree with TRBD2. The germline gives CDR1 MNHGY, CDR2 SAAAGT. J gave up 4 bases and V 4 bases, and 10 bases lay outside the gene matches. There are 16 residues in the CDR3. The CDR3 DNA follows: TGTGCCAGCAGTTTTATAGCGGGGCTGGATGCAGATACGCAGTATTTT. It translates to CASSFIAGLDADTQYF.

This chain connects TRBV7-2 to TRBJ2-3; D remains unclear. Germline V gene sequence: CDR1 SGHTA, CDR2 FQGNSA. This CDR3 contains 13 residues. V was trimmed by 5 bases and J by 5 bases, leaving 11 bases between them. As DNA, the CDR3 is TGTGCCAGCAGCCAAATCGAGGTAGATACGCAGTATTTT. This sequence encodes CASSQIEVDTQYF.

This clone has more than one count but fewer than ten. This chain connects TRBV15 to TRBJ1-5; TRBD1 matches 8 bases. The CDR3 is 15 residues long. Germline CDR1 reads LNHNV; CDR2 reads YYDKDF (reference sequence). Unmatched junction bases numbered 8, after V lost 5 bases and J lost 5 bases. The DNA of the CDR3 is TGTGCCACCAGCTCCCGGGACAGGACCGATCAGCCCCAGCATTTT. It encodes CATSSRDRTDQPQHF.

V usage is TRBV19 and J usage is TRBJ2-7; D perhaps matches TRBD1 (5 bases). V gave up 3 bases and J gave up 2 bases, with 11 bases separating them. The CDR3 runs to 14 residues. Per germline, CDR1 LNHDA and CDR2 SQIVND (reference sequence). CDR3 protein: CASSIEKGTYEQYF. CDR3 coding DNA: TGTGCCAGTAGTATTGAGAAGGGGACCTACGAGCAGTACTTC.

This clone was seen more than once but under ten times. The V gene is TRBV6-8, the J gene TRBJ1-5; D gene ambiguous. V was clipped by 5 bases and J by 4 bases, with 9 bases between them. This CDR3 spans 13 amino acids. CDR1 is MNHGY and CDR2 is SAAAGT in the germline V gene. CDR3 nucleotide sequence: TGTGCCAGCAGTGTTTTCCCAAATCAGCCCCAGCATTTT. This gives the protein CASSVFPNQPQHF.

The chain combines TRBV10-2 with TRBJ2-3; D ambiguous. The CDR3 is 15 residues long. The germline V and J ends were trimmed by 3 bases and 0 bases, with 10 bases remaining between them. CDR1 is WSHSY, CDR2 SAAADI, per germline. The CDR3: CASSESAHSTDTQYF. The CDR3 DNA sequence: TGCGCCAGCAGTGAAAGCGCCCATAGCACAGATACGCAGTATTTT.

This clone was counted a few times. V and J are TRBV11-3 and TRBJ1-1, with D unclear. The CDR3 contains 15 residues. Germline V gene lookup returns CDR1 SGHNT and CDR2 YENEEA. The V and J ends lost 3 bases and 0 bases respectively, with 11 bases between them. The CDR3 loop reads CASSFRTDMNTEAFF. DNA for the CDR3: TGTGCCAGCAGCTTCCGGACGGATATGAACACTGAAGCTTTCTTT.

This clone was detected only a few times. The V and J genes are TRBV25-1 and TRBJ2-7; 10 bases map to TRBD2. This CDR3 contains 12 residues. Germline-derived CDR1 and CDR2 are MGHDK and SYGVNS. Germline trimming cut 7 bases from V and 3 bases from J; bases unmatched to any gene: 0. The DNA of the CDR3 is TGTGCCAGCAAGCGGGAGGGCTACGAGCAGTACTTC. It yields the protein CASKREGYEQYF.